One TCR beta chain is described in this entry. No antigen is known for it. The data originate from a study of cytomegalovirus exposure and HLA in healthy donors. Study findings and constraints: Usually a TCR sequence was rare, but some public TCRs were found in many donors. Testing in vitro showed three CMV-associated chains specific for CMV antigens. Researchers counted some 150 TCR beta chains as cytomegalovirus-associated.

This PCR relied on a set of 60 Vbeta primers and 13 Jbeta primers. This table comes from immunoSEQ multiplex PCR, and its TCRdb copy is limited to in-frame clones, with some not included. The data contain some 200,000 clones, 70% to 80% of them singletons. Germline V gene data show CDR1 as KGHSH and CDR2 as LQKENI. Deletions cut 3 bases from V and 10 bases from J, with 13 bases between. The CDR3 totals 13 residues. This TCR was sampled from a young woman in good health and CMV-seronegative. The chain is built from TRBV18 and TRBJ2-1, with TRBD2 as a possible D gene (5 bases). Sequencing was carried out using PBMCs. For the CDR3, the DNA is TGTGCCAGCTCACCCGGACTGTACGAGGAGCAGTTCTTC. Translation: CASSPGLYEEQFF.